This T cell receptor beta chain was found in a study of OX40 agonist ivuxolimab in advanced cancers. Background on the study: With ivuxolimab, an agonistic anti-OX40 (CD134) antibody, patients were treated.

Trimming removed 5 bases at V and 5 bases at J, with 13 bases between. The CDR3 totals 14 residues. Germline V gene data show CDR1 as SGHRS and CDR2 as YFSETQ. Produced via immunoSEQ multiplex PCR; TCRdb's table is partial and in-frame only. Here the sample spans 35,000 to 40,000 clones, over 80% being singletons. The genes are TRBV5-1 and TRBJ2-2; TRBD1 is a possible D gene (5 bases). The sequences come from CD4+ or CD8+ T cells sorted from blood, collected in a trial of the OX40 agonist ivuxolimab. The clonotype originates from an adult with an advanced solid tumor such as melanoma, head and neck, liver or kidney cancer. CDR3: CASRETDVTGELFF. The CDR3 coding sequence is TGCGCCAGCAGAGAGACAGACGTAACCGGGGAGCTGTTTTTT.